A selection of T cell receptor beta chains follows, all from one sample in a study of blood T cell repertoires in COVID-19. Sequencing used immunoSEQ multiplex PCR; TCRdb keeps in-frame clones, though not all of them. Here the sample spans about 68,000 clones, over 75% being singletons. Sequences were obtained from peripheral blood. Every receptor here comes from a man aged 50 to 59 with acute or convalescent COVID-19. Both conserved end residues are part of each CDR3. Each record gives: J gene, D gene, clone size, V gene, CDR3 protein, CDR3 DNA. D genes are given only for firm matches. Size values are once, few and many counts, or a class for expanded clones, and some rows have none.

J: TRBJ1-2
D: NA
size: NA
V: TRBV15
CDR3: CATSRAGFNYGYTF
DNA: TGTGCCACCAGCAGAGCAGGGTTTAACTATGGCTACACCTTC

J: TRBJ2-1
D: NA
size: NA
V: TRBV10-1
CDR3: CASSGLESYNEQFF
DNA: TGCGCCAGCAGTGGTTTAGAATCCTACAATGAGCAGTTCTTC

J: TRBJ2-3
D: TRBD2
size: NA
V: TRBV7-6
CDR3: CASSPRGTSGTDTQYF
DNA: TGTGCCAGCAGCCCCAGGGGGACTAGCGGCACAGATACGCAGTATTTT

J: TRBJ2-7
D: TRBD1
size: NA
V: TRBV11-2
CDR3: CASSLIGTGSSYEQYF
DNA: TGTGCCAGCAGCCTAATAGGGACAGGGAGCTCCTACGAGCAGTACTTC

J: TRBJ1-3
D: NA
size: NA
V: TRBV6-5
CDR3: CASSINQGNTIYF
DNA: TGTGCCAGCAGCATAAATCAGGGAAACACCATATATTTT

J: TRBJ2-1
D: TRBD1
size: NA
V: TRBV27
CDR3: CASSATGVYNEQFF
DNA: TGTGCCAGCAGTGCGACAGGGGTCTACAATGAGCAGTTCTTC

J: TRBJ2-1
D: TRBD2
size: NA
V: TRBV19
CDR3: CASSIDLPGGPGYNEQFF
DNA: TGTGCCAGTAGTATAGATCTCCCGGGGGGGCCGGGGTACAATGAGCAGTTCTTC

J: TRBJ1-4
D: NA
size: NA
V: TRBV29-1
CDR3: CSVGTGRLNEKLFF
DNA: TGCAGCGTTGGTACAGGACGGTTGAATGAAAAACTGTTTTTT

J: TRBJ2-2
D: NA
size: NA
V: TRBV5-6
CDR3: CASSLVAHGELFF
DNA: TGTGCCAGCAGCTTGGTTGCGCACGGGGAGCTGTTTTTT

J: TRBJ1-2
D: TRBD1
size: NA
V: TRBV18
CDR3: CASSPEQGLSGYTF
DNA: TGTGCCAGCTCGCCCGAACAGGGGTTGAGCGGCTACACCTTC

J: TRBJ2-5
D: NA
size: once
V: TRBV29-1
CDR3: CSVEKQGRKETQYF
DNA: TGCAGCGTCGAAAAACAGGGGAGGAAAGAGACCCAGTACTTC

J: TRBJ1-5
D: NA
size: once
V: TRBV29-1
CDR3: CSVESGVGQPQHF
DNA: TGCAGCGTTGAATCAGGGGTTGGTCAGCCCCAGCATTTT

J: TRBJ1-2
D: NA
size: NA
V: TRBV5-1
CDR3: CASSLAPRAGIYTF
DNA: TGCGCCAGCAGCTTGGCCCCTAGGGCAGGGATCTACACCTTC

J: TRBJ2-5
D: NA
size: NA
V: TRBV2
CDR3: CASTAVETQYF
DNA: TGTGCCAGCACGGCGGTCGAGACCCAGTACTTC

J: TRBJ2-5
D: NA
size: NA
V: TRBV19
CDR3: CASTPFPRRQETQYF
DNA: TGTGCCAGTACCCCGTTCCCACGGCGGCAAGAGACCCAGTACTTC

J: TRBJ2-5
D: NA
size: NA
V: TRBV5-4
CDR3: CASSTGTLKETQYF
DNA: TGTGCCAGCAGCACCGGGACTTTGAAAGAGACCCAGTACTTC

J: TRBJ2-5
D: TRBD1
size: NA
V: TRBV24-1
CDR3: CATSDPGQPPRTQYF
DNA: TGTGCCACCAGTGATCCGGGACAGCCACCTCGAACCCAGTACTTC

J: TRBJ2-5
D: TRBD2
size: NA
V: TRBV4-1
CDR3: CASSRQPLAGGDEQETQYF
DNA: TGCGCCAGCAGCCGCCAACCACTAGCGGGGGGCGACGAGCAAGAGACCCAGTACTTC

J: TRBJ2-7
D: NA
size: NA
V: TRBV28
CDR3: CASSRGGGLYEQYF
DNA: TGTGCCAGCAGCAGAGGGGGGGGGCTATACGAGCAGTACTTC

J: TRBJ1-2
D: TRBD1
size: few
V: TRBV3-1/TRBV3-2
CDR3: CASSQIGQGGYGYTF
DNA: TGTGCCAGCAGCCAAATCGGACAGGGCGGTTATGGCTACACCTTC

J: TRBJ1-3
D: NA
size: NA
V: TRBV15
CDR3: CATRDFNAGNTIYF
DNA: TGTGCCACGCGGGACTTCAACGCTGGAAACACCATATATTTT

J: TRBJ2-1
D: NA
size: NA
V: TRBV11-2
CDR3: CASRRVQGGYNEQFF
DNA: TGTGCCAGCAGGAGGGTACAGGGGGGGTACAATGAGCAGTTCTTC

J: TRBJ1-1
D: NA
size: NA
V: TRBV12-3/TRBV12-4
CDR3: CASSLSGNTEAFF
DNA: TGTGCCAGCAGTTTGTCAGGGAACACTGAAGCTTTCTTT

J: TRBJ2-7
D: TRBD1
size: NA
V: TRBV6-5
CDR3: CASSYIQGAYEQYF
DNA: TGTGCCAGCAGTTACATTCAGGGGGCGTACGAGCAGTACTTC

J: TRBJ2-3
D: NA
size: NA
V: TRBV27
CDR3: CASSLEGAEDTQYF
DNA: TGTGCCAGCAGCCTGGAGGGGGCGGAAGATACGCAGTATTTT

J: TRBJ2-3
D: NA
size: once
V: TRBV5-1
CDR3: CASSARGPTDTQYF
DNA: TGCGCCAGCAGCGCCAGGGGCCCCACAGATACGCAGTATTTT

J: TRBJ2-7
D: NA
size: few
V: TRBV28
CDR3: CASSFGNRTPYEQYF
DNA: TGTGCCAGCAGTTTTGGTAACAGGACCCCCTACGAGCAGTACTTC

J: TRBJ2-1
D: NA
size: NA
V: TRBV24-1
CDR3: CATSDRGGDRGNEQFF
DNA: TGTGCCACCAGTGATCGAGGGGGGGACCGGGGAAATGAGCAGTTCTTC

J: TRBJ2-2
D: NA
size: NA
V: TRBV11-2
CDR3: CASSLVGAQGPGELFF
DNA: TGTGCCAGCAGCTTAGTAGGGGCTCAGGGGCCCGGGGAGCTGTTTTTT

J: TRBJ1-5
D: NA
size: NA
V: TRBV10-1
CDR3: CASSESVAQPQHF
DNA: TGCGCCAGCAGTGAGTCGGTGGCTCAGCCCCAGCATTTT

J: TRBJ1-1
D: NA
size: NA
V: TRBV5-8
CDR3: CASSLGAVMNTEAFF
DNA: TGTGCCAGCAGCTTAGGGGCGGTCATGAACACTGAAGCTTTCTTT

J: TRBJ2-5
D: NA
size: NA
V: TRBV11-2
CDR3: CASSPQGVFIAETQYF
DNA: TGTGCCAGCAGCCCCCAAGGGGTTTTTATAGCAGAGACCCAGTACTTC

J: TRBJ1-2
D: NA
size: NA
V: TRBV29-1
CDR3: CSVEIIQEENPGYGYTF
DNA: TGCAGCGTTGAGATTATACAGGAAGAAAACCCAGGCTATGGCTACACCTTC

J: TRBJ1-5
D: NA
size: NA
V: TRBV7-8
CDR3: CASSLDGRAPILPQHF
DNA: TGTGCCAGCAGCTTAGACGGCAGGGCACCCATTCTTCCCCAGCATTTT

J: TRBJ2-5
D: NA
size: NA
V: TRBV5-4
CDR3: CASSGQRETQYF
DNA: TGTGCCAGCAGCGGGCAGCGGGAGACCCAGTACTTC

J: TRBJ1-2
D: NA
size: NA
V: TRBV5-1
CDR3: CASRLGRGGEGYTF
DNA: TGCGCCAGCCGACTGGGCAGGGGTGGAGAAGGCTACACCTTC

J: TRBJ1-1
D: TRBD1
size: NA
V: TRBV5-6
CDR3: CASSRTGVTEAFF
DNA: TGTGCCAGCAGCCGGACAGGGGTCACTGAAGCTTTCTTT

J: TRBJ2-7
D: NA
size: NA
V: TRBV12-5
CDR3: CASGLDLNEQYF
DNA: TGTGCTAGTGGTTTGGACTTAAATGAGCAGTACTTC

J: TRBJ1-1
D: TRBD1
size: once
V: TRBV11-2
CDR3: CASSLDHRGTTEAFF
DNA: TGTGCCAGCAGCTTAGATCACAGGGGAACTACTGAAGCTTTCTTT

J: TRBJ2-1
D: NA
size: NA
V: TRBV2
CDR3: CASSEVRGNEQFF
DNA: TGTGCCAGCAGTGAGGTGAGGGGGAATGAGCAGTTCTTC

J: TRBJ2-1
D: NA
size: NA
V: TRBV6-5
CDR3: CASSYQRPPRRAFF
DNA: TGTGCCAGCAGTTACCAGCGGCCCCCCCGGCGGGCGTTCTTC

J: TRBJ2-3
D: TRBD2
size: NA
V: TRBV7-8
CDR3: CASSPGTSGVNTDTQYF
DNA: TGTGCCAGCAGCCCCGGGACTAGCGGGGTGAACACAGATACGCAGTATTTT

J: TRBJ1-1
D: TRBD1
size: NA
V: TRBV7-9
CDR3: CASSLALRTGGTEAFF
DNA: TGTGCCAGCAGCTTAGCCCTCCGGACAGGGGGGACTGAAGCTTTCTTT

J: TRBJ2-7
D: TRBD1
size: NA
V: TRBV19
CDR3: CASSPGGRYEQYF
DNA: TGTGCCAGTAGTCCAGGGGGCAGGTACGAGCAGTACTTC

J: TRBJ2-7
D: TRBD1
size: NA
V: TRBV2
CDR3: CASSWDRGYEQYF
DNA: TGTGCCAGCAGTTGGGACAGGGGGTACGAGCAGTACTTC

J: TRBJ2-2
D: NA
size: NA
V: TRBV6-5
CDR3: CASSPRGGMAGELFF
DNA: TGTGCCAGCAGCCCCCGAGGAGGTATGGCCGGGGAGCTGTTTTTT

J: TRBJ2-5
D: NA
size: NA
V: TRBV9
CDR3: CASSVGLETQETQYF
DNA: TGTGCCAGCAGCGTCGGTCTAGAGACCCAAGAGACCCAGTACTTC

J: TRBJ2-5
D: TRBD1
size: NA
V: TRBV11-2
CDR3: CASSLGQGAETQYF
DNA: TGTGCCAGCAGCTTAGGCCAGGGGGCAGAGACCCAGTACTTC

J: TRBJ2-1
D: TRBD2
size: NA
V: TRBV24-1
CDR3: CATSDGLAGVMDEQFF
DNA: TGTGCCACCAGTGATGGGTTAGCGGGCGTCATGGATGAGCAGTTCTTC

J: TRBJ2-7
D: NA
size: once
V: TRBV21-1
CDR3: CASSRGRGPGEQYF
DNA: TGTGCCAGCAGCAGAGGGCGGGGGCCGGGCGAGCAGTACTTC

J: TRBJ1-1
D: NA
size: NA
V: TRBV30
CDR3: CAWSNTDRTEAFF
DNA: TGTGCCTGGAGCAATACAGATAGGACTGAAGCTTTCTTT

J: TRBJ1-2
D: NA
size: NA
V: TRBV5-5
CDR3: CASSPAEGYGYTF
DNA: TGTGCCAGCAGCCCCGCTGAGGGCTATGGCTACACCTTC

J: TRBJ1-1
D: TRBD1
size: NA
V: TRBV5-1
CDR3: CASSPGQGMNTEAFF
DNA: TGCGCCAGCAGCCCTGGACAGGGTATGAACACTGAAGCTTTCTTT

J: TRBJ1-2
D: NA
size: NA
V: TRBV4-2
CDR3: CASSPPQGTGYGYTF
DNA: TGTGCCAGCAGCCCCCCCCAGGGGACGGGGTATGGCTACACCTTC

J: TRBJ2-3
D: NA
size: NA
V: TRBV5-4
CDR3: CASSLRTDTQYF
DNA: TGTGCCAGCAGCTTGCGGACAGATACGCAGTATTTT